What follows describes a single T cell receptor (beta chain). This specimen comes from a study of cytomegalovirus exposure and HLA in healthy donors. The PCR contained 60 Vbeta and 13 Jbeta primers. Measured with immunoSEQ multiplex PCR; TCRdb has only the in-frame clones, and not every one. The data contain hundreds of thousands of clones, more than 60% of them seen just once; the ten biggest clones take up 0.22%. The sequencing sample was made of PBMCs. This receptor was taken from a girl aged 2 to 10 in good health and CMV-seronegative.

As DNA, the CDR3 is TGTGCCATCAGAACGGACAGAGCCACTGAAGCTTTCTTT. It yields the protein CAIRTDRATEAFF. V is TRBV10-3 and J is TRBJ1-1, with D possibly being TRBD1 (6 bases). Germline V gives CDR1 ENHRY, CDR2 SYGVKD. The CDR3 totals 13 residues. V was cut by 6 bases and J by 4 bases, with 12 bases left in between.